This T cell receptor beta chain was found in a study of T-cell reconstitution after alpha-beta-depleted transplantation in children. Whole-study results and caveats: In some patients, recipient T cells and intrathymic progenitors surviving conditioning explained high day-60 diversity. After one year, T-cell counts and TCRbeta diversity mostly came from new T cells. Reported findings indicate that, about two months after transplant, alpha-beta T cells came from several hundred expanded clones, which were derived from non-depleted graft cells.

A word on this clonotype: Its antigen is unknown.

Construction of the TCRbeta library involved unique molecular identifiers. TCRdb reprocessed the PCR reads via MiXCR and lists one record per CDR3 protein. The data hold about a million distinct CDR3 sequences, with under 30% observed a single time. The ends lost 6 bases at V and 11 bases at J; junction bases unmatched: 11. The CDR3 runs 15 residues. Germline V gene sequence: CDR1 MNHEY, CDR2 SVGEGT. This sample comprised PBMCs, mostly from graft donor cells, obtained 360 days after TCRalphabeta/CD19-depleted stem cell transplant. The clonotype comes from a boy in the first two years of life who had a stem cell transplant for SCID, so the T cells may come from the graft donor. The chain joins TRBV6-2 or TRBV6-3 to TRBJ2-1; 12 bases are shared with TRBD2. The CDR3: CASRRVGLAGLKQFF. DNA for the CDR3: TGTGCCAGCAGACGGGTCGGACTAGCGGGGTTAAAGCAGTTCTTC.